This TCR beta chain was observed in a study of response to subunit inactivated influenza vaccine. Study-level points and caveats: Each seasonal influenza vaccination recruits few new T cells, the authors suggested.

TCRdb reprocessed the RT-PCR reads with MiXCR, giving one entry per CDR3 protein. The sample includes about 190,000 distinct CDR3 sequences, 13% to 15% seen only once; the top ten take roughly 26%. This clonotype was seen at least ten times. Its target is not known. In germline, CDR1 is KGHDR, CDR2 SFDVKD. V was clipped by 1 base and J by 5 bases, with 8 bases between them. The CDR3 extends over 14 amino acids. The source was CD8+ T cells sorted from PBMCs, collected less than 6 days after vaccination. This receptor was taken from a man in his fifties or sixties who received an inactivated influenza vaccine. The rearrangement uses TRBV24-1 and TRBJ2-1; tentatively, D is TRBD2 (6 bases). This chain's CDR3 is CATSDFGGNNEQFF. The CDR3 DNA sequence: TGTGCCACCAGTGATTTCGGCGGGAACAATGAGCAGTTCTTC.